The text below deals with one T cell receptor beta chain. The data derive from a study of OX40 agonist ivuxolimab in advanced cancers. In germline, CDR1 is MNHEY, CDR2 SVGAGI. The CDR3 runs 14 residues. Trimming took off 6 bases at V and 3 bases at J, with 12 bases between the two ends. Data came from immunoSEQ multiplex PCR; TCRdb stores just in-frame clones and leaves some out. The table lists roughly 77,000 clones, just under 95% of them singletons. This receptor was obtained from an adult with an advanced solid tumor such as melanoma, head and neck, liver or kidney cancer. The chain is built from TRBV6-5 and TRBJ2-1; D is undetermined. The sample consisted of CD4+ or CD8+ T cells sorted from blood, taken in a trial of the OX40 agonist ivuxolimab. CDR3 coding DNA: TGTGCCAGCAGCCTAATAGGCGGCTACAATGAGCAGTTCTTC. This encodes CASSLIGGYNEQFF.